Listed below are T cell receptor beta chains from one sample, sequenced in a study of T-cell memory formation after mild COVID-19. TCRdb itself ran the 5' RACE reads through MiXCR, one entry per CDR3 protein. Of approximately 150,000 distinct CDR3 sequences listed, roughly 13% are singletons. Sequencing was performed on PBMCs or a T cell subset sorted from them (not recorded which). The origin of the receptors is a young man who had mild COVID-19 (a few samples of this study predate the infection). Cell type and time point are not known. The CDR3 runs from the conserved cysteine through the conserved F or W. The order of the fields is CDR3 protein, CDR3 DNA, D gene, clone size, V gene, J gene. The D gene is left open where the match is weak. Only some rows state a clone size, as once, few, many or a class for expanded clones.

CDR3 protein: CASRNRGDYGYTF
CDR3 DNA: TGTGCCAGCAGGAACAGGGGGGACTATGGCTACACCTTC
D gene: TRBD1
clone size: -
V gene: TRBV25-1
J gene: TRBJ1-2

CDR3 protein: CASSHWGSSGTGNNYGYTF
CDR3 DNA: TGCGCCAGCAGCCATTGGGGGTCCTCCGGGACAGGGAATAACTATGGCTACACCTTC
D gene: TRBD1
clone size: -
V gene: TRBV4-1
J gene: TRBJ1-2

CDR3 protein: CASGVSDTQYF
CDR3 DNA: TGTGCCAGCGGGGTATCAGATACGCAGTATTTT
D gene: -
clone size: few
V gene: TRBV7-8
J gene: TRBJ2-3

CDR3 protein: CASSQGQVAYF
CDR3 DNA: TGTGCCAGCAGCCAAGGACAGGTTGCGTACTTC
D gene: TRBD1
clone size: few
V gene: TRBV6-2/TRBV6-3
J gene: TRBJ2-7

CDR3 protein: CASSLESGPKQFF
CDR3 DNA: TGTGCCAGCAGCTTAGAATCGGGGCCCAAGCAGTTCTTC
D gene: -
clone size: -
V gene: TRBV7-2
J gene: TRBJ2-1

CDR3 protein: CASTRQPGGELFF
CDR3 DNA: TGTGCCAGCACGCGCCAGCCGGGCGGGGAGCTGTTTTTT
D gene: -
clone size: -
V gene: TRBV28
J gene: TRBJ2-2

CDR3 protein: CASSPQRQGSNTEAFF
CDR3 DNA: TGTGCCAGCAGCCCTCAAAGACAGGGATCGAACACTGAAGCTTTCTTT
D gene: TRBD1
clone size: -
V gene: TRBV6-6
J gene: TRBJ1-1

CDR3 protein: CASSSRTGGPGYTF
CDR3 DNA: TGTGCCAGCAGTTCCCGGACAGGGGGCCCTGGCTACACCTTC
D gene: TRBD1
clone size: few
V gene: TRBV12-3/TRBV12-4
J gene: TRBJ1-2

CDR3 protein: CSAIRGKSPLHF
CDR3 DNA: TGCAGTGCGATCAGGGGGAAATCACCCCTCCACTTT
D gene: TRBD1
clone size: few
V gene: TRBV20-1
J gene: TRBJ1-6

CDR3 protein: CASSLVQQADTEAFF
CDR3 DNA: TGCGCCAGCAGCTTGGTACAACAGGCAGACACTGAAGCTTTCTTT
D gene: -
clone size: many
V gene: TRBV5-1
J gene: TRBJ1-1

CDR3 protein: CSAESVEQFF
CDR3 DNA: TGCAGTGCCGAGTCCGTTGAGCAGTTCTTC
D gene: -
clone size: few
V gene: TRBV20-1
J gene: TRBJ2-1

CDR3 protein: CSAPEGSRYGYTF
CDR3 DNA: TGCAGTGCGCCTGAAGGCTCCCGCTATGGCTACACCTTC
D gene: -
clone size: few
V gene: TRBV20-1
J gene: TRBJ1-2

CDR3 protein: CASSLAARNTEAFF
CDR3 DNA: TGCGCCAGCAGCTTGGCGGCCAGGAACACTGAAGCTTTCTTT
D gene: -
clone size: -
V gene: TRBV5-1
J gene: TRBJ1-1

CDR3 protein: CASSLVESTDTQYF
CDR3 DNA: TGCGCCAGCAGCTTGGTAGAGAGCACAGATACGCAGTATTTT
D gene: -
clone size: few
V gene: TRBV5-1
J gene: TRBJ2-3

CDR3 protein: CATSRVPGSYNSPLHF
CDR3 DNA: TGTGCCACCAGCAGAGTCCCAGGGTCCTATAATTCACCCCTCCACTTT
D gene: -
clone size: few
V gene: TRBV15
J gene: TRBJ1-6

CDR3 protein: CASSKYQETQYF
CDR3 DNA: TGTGCCAGCAGCAAGTATCAAGAGACCCAGTACTTC
D gene: -
clone size: many
V gene: TRBV7-2
J gene: TRBJ2-5

CDR3 protein: CASSQDRSEPSNYGYTF
CDR3 DNA: TGTGCCAGCAGCCAAGATCGTTCGGAGCCAAGTAACTATGGCTACACCTTC
D gene: -
clone size: few
V gene: TRBV4-2
J gene: TRBJ1-2

CDR3 protein: CASRLTEIDTQYF
CDR3 DNA: TGCGCCAGCCGCCTGACAGAAATCGATACGCAGTATTTT
D gene: -
clone size: few
V gene: TRBV4-3
J gene: TRBJ2-3

CDR3 protein: CASSLAGLAGGDTQYF
CDR3 DNA: TGTGCCAGCAGCTTGGCCGGACTAGCGGGGGGAGATACGCAGTATTTT
D gene: TRBD2
clone size: few
V gene: TRBV7-2
J gene: TRBJ2-3

CDR3 protein: CASNQGYNEQFF
CDR3 DNA: TGTGCCAGCAATCAGGGATACAATGAGCAGTTCTTC
D gene: -
clone size: few
V gene: TRBV2
J gene: TRBJ2-1

CDR3 protein: CASRPEGGELFF
CDR3 DNA: TGTGCCAGCAGACCAGAAGGCGGGGAGCTGTTTTTT
D gene: -
clone size: -
V gene: TRBV6-2/TRBV6-3
J gene: TRBJ2-2

CDR3 protein: CASSNSGGRDEQYF
CDR3 DNA: TGTGCCAGCAGCAATTCGGGGGGGCGCGACGAGCAGTACTTC
D gene: TRBD2
clone size: few
V gene: TRBV12-3/TRBV12-4
J gene: TRBJ2-7

CDR3 protein: CASSSTGSETQYF
CDR3 DNA: TGTGCCAGCAGCTCGACCGGCTCGGAGACCCAGTACTTC
D gene: -
clone size: few
V gene: TRBV7-2
J gene: TRBJ2-5

CDR3 protein: CASSFMAAYNEQFF
CDR3 DNA: TGTGCCAGCAGTTTCATGGCGGCCTACAATGAGCAGTTCTTC
D gene: -
clone size: -
V gene: TRBV12-3/TRBV12-4
J gene: TRBJ2-1

CDR3 protein: CASSLYEGSSPLHF
CDR3 DNA: TGTGCCAGCAGCTTGTACGAGGGGAGTTCACCCCTCCACTTT
D gene: -
clone size: many
V gene: TRBV5-5
J gene: TRBJ1-6

CDR3 protein: CSARDLGRETQYF
CDR3 DNA: TGCAGTGCTAGAGATTTGGGCCGGGAGACCCAGTACTTC
D gene: -
clone size: -
V gene: TRBV20-1
J gene: TRBJ2-5

CDR3 protein: CASSQPTGGGETQYF
CDR3 DNA: TGTGCCAGCAGTCAGCCGACAGGGGGCGGAGAGACCCAGTACTTC
D gene: TRBD1
clone size: medium-sized
V gene: TRBV25-1
J gene: TRBJ2-5

CDR3 protein: CASRRDGNTEAFF
CDR3 DNA: TGTGCCAGCAGACGGGACGGGAACACTGAAGCTTTCTTT
D gene: -
clone size: few
V gene: TRBV6-6
J gene: TRBJ1-1

CDR3 protein: CATSRGGRGDETQYF
CDR3 DNA: TGTGCCACCAGCAGAGGAGGCAGGGGGGACGAGACCCAGTACTTC
D gene: -
clone size: -
V gene: TRBV15
J gene: TRBJ2-5

CDR3 protein: CASSLIGQGEAFF
CDR3 DNA: TGTGCCAGCAGCCTCATCGGACAGGGAGAAGCTTTCTTT
D gene: TRBD1
clone size: many
V gene: TRBV5-6
J gene: TRBJ1-1

CDR3 protein: CASSFSGTYYEQYF
CDR3 DNA: TGTGCCAGCAGTTTTTCCGGGACCTACTACGAGCAGTACTTC
D gene: -
clone size: many
V gene: TRBV27
J gene: TRBJ2-7

CDR3 protein: CASSGGAGDPNYGYTF
CDR3 DNA: TGTGCCAGCAGCGGAGGAGCAGGGGACCCTAACTATGGCTACACCTTC
D gene: -
clone size: -
V gene: TRBV9
J gene: TRBJ1-2

CDR3 protein: CASSPSGAGANVLTF
CDR3 DNA: TGTGCCAGCAGCCCATCCGGGGCTGGGGCCAACGTCCTGACTTTC
D gene: -
clone size: -
V gene: TRBV3-1
J gene: TRBJ2-6

CDR3 protein: CASSPTVSYNSPLHF
CDR3 DNA: TGCGCCAGCAGCCCCACGGTCTCCTATAATTCACCCCTCCACTTT
D gene: -
clone size: -
V gene: TRBV4-3
J gene: TRBJ1-6

CDR3 protein: CASRGQGAQYF
CDR3 DNA: TGCGCCAGCAGAGGGCAGGGGGCCCAGTACTTC
D gene: TRBD1
clone size: few
V gene: TRBV5-1
J gene: TRBJ2-5

CDR3 protein: CASSYASGGVYTQYF
CDR3 DNA: TGTGCCAGCAGTTACGCTAGCGGGGGGGTGTATACGCAGTATTTT
D gene: TRBD2
clone size: few
V gene: TRBV7-2
J gene: TRBJ2-3

CDR3 protein: CASSFTGTPSETQYF
CDR3 DNA: TGCGCCAGCAGCTTTACCGGGACTCCTTCGGAGACCCAGTACTTC
D gene: -
clone size: -
V gene: TRBV5-1
J gene: TRBJ2-5

CDR3 protein: CASSERRVSYGYTF
CDR3 DNA: TGTGCCAGCAGTGAGCGCAGGGTTAGCTATGGCTACACCTTC
D gene: -
clone size: -
V gene: TRBV2
J gene: TRBJ1-2

CDR3 protein: CASSFKEPVGGGYTF
CDR3 DNA: TGTGCCAGCAGCTTCAAAGAACCCGTTGGAGGTGGCTACACCTTC
D gene: -
clone size: few
V gene: TRBV7-9
J gene: TRBJ1-2

CDR3 protein: CASSLDLGIWRGEGNEQFF
CDR3 DNA: TGTGCCAGCAGCTTAGATTTGGGAATCTGGCGGGGCGAGGGAAATGAGCAGTTCTTC
D gene: -
clone size: many
V gene: TRBV11-2
J gene: TRBJ2-1

CDR3 protein: CASSYPTETQYF
CDR3 DNA: TGTGCCAGCAGTTACCCTACGGAGACCCAGTACTTC
D gene: -
clone size: -
V gene: TRBV6-2/TRBV6-3
J gene: TRBJ2-5

CDR3 protein: CASSPRVMSTEAFF
CDR3 DNA: TGTGCCAGCAGCCCCAGGGTAATGAGCACTGAAGCTTTCTTT
D gene: -
clone size: few
V gene: TRBV12-3/TRBV12-4
J gene: TRBJ1-1

CDR3 protein: CSARGTGRADTQYF
CDR3 DNA: TGCAGTGCTAGAGGGACGGGGAGGGCAGATACGCAGTATTTT
D gene: TRBD2
clone size: few
V gene: TRBV20-1
J gene: TRBJ2-3

CDR3 protein: CASSEPGTDTQYF
CDR3 DNA: TGTGCCAGCAGTGAACCGGGAACAGATACGCAGTATTTT
D gene: -
clone size: few
V gene: TRBV25-1
J gene: TRBJ2-3

CDR3 protein: CASSSSWTSGGETQYF
CDR3 DNA: TGCGCCAGCAGCTCCTCATGGACTAGCGGGGGAGAGACCCAGTACTTC
D gene: TRBD2
clone size: -
V gene: TRBV5-1
J gene: TRBJ2-5

CDR3 protein: CASRFGSDPSGNSPLHF
CDR3 DNA: TGCGCCAGCAGATTCGGGAGTGACCCGTCAGGGAATTCACCCCTCCACTTT
D gene: -
clone size: -
V gene: TRBV4-1
J gene: TRBJ1-6

CDR3 protein: CASSVVAGGTTDTQYF
CDR3 DNA: TGTGCCAGCAGCGTAGTAGCGGGGGGGACCACAGATACGCAGTATTTT
D gene: TRBD2
clone size: -
V gene: TRBV9
J gene: TRBJ2-3

CDR3 protein: CASSLRVWNTGELFF
CDR3 DNA: TGTGCCAGCAGTTTAAGGGTATGGAACACCGGGGAGCTGTTTTTT
D gene: -
clone size: -
V gene: TRBV27
J gene: TRBJ2-2

CDR3 protein: CASSSGGHFRDQPQHF
CDR3 DNA: TGTGCCAGCAGTTCAGGGGGCCACTTTCGGGATCAGCCCCAGCATTTT
D gene: TRBD1
clone size: -
V gene: TRBV6-2/TRBV6-3
J gene: TRBJ1-5

CDR3 protein: CASSQDPPILAGSTDTQYF
CDR3 DNA: TGCGCCAGCAGCCAAGATCCCCCCATTCTAGCGGGGAGCACAGATACGCAGTATTTT
D gene: TRBD2
clone size: -
V gene: TRBV4-3
J gene: TRBJ2-3

CDR3 protein: CASGLVVPQGGLTEAFF
CDR3 DNA: TGTGCTAGTGGTTTGGTTGTTCCCCAGGGTGGTCTCACTGAAGCTTTCTTT
D gene: -
clone size: few
V gene: TRBV12-5
J gene: TRBJ1-1

CDR3 protein: CASSNPGQGYNEQFF
CDR3 DNA: TGTGCCAGTAGTAATCCGGGACAGGGTTACAATGAGCAGTTCTTC
D gene: TRBD1
clone size: few
V gene: TRBV19
J gene: TRBJ2-1

CDR3 protein: CASSQDPGQKNIQYF
CDR3 DNA: TGCGCCAGCAGCCAAGATCCGGGACAAAAAAACATTCAGTACTTC
D gene: -
clone size: few
V gene: TRBV4-3
J gene: TRBJ2-4

CDR3 protein: CASSRTDRGNTEAFF
CDR3 DNA: TGTGCCAGCAGCCGAACGGACAGGGGAAACACTGAAGCTTTCTTT
D gene: TRBD1
clone size: few
V gene: TRBV4-2
J gene: TRBJ1-1

CDR3 protein: CASSPALSNYEQYF
CDR3 DNA: TGTGCCAGCTCACCCGCGTTGTCCAACTACGAGCAGTACTTC
D gene: -
clone size: -
V gene: TRBV18
J gene: TRBJ2-7